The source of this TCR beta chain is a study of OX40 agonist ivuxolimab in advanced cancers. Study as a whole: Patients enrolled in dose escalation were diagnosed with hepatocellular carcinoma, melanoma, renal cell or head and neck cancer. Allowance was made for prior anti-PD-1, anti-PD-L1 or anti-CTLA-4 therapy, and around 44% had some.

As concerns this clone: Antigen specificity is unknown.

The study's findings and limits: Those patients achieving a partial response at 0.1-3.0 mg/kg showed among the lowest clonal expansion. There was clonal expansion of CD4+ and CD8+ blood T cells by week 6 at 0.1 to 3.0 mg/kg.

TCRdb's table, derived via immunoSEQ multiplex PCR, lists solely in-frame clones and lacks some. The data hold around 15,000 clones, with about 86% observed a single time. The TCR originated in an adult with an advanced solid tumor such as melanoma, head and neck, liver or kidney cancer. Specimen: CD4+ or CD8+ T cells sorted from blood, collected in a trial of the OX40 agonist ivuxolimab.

This chain's CDR3 is CANQASGSYHEQYF. CDR3 nucleotides: TGTGCCAACCAAGCTAGCGGGAGCTACCACGAGCAGTACTTC. The chain carries TRBV7-9 and TRBJ2-7; 10 bases agree with TRBD2. The CDR3 is made up of 14 amino acids. With V trimmed by 10 bases and J by 5 bases, 11 bases remained unmatched. Germline CDR1 reads SEHNR; CDR2 reads FQNEAQ (reference sequence).